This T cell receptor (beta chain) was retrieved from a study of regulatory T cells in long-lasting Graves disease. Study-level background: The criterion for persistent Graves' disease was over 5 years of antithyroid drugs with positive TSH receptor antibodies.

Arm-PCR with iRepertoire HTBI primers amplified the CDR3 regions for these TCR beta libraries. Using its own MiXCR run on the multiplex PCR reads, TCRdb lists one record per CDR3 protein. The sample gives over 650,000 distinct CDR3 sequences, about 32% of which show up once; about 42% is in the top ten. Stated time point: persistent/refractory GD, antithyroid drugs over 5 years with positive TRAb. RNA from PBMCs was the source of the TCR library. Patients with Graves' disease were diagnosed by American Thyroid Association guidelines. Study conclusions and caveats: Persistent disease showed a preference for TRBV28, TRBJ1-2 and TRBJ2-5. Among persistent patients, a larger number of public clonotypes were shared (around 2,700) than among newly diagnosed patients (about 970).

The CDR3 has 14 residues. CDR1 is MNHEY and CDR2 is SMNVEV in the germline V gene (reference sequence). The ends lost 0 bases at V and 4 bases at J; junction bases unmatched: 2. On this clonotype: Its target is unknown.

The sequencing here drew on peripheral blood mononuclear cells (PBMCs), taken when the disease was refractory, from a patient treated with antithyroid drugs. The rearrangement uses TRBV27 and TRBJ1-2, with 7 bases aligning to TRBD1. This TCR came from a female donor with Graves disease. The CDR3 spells CASSLSTGSYGYTF. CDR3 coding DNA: TGTGCCAGCAGTTTATCGACAGGGTCCTATGGCTACACCTTC.